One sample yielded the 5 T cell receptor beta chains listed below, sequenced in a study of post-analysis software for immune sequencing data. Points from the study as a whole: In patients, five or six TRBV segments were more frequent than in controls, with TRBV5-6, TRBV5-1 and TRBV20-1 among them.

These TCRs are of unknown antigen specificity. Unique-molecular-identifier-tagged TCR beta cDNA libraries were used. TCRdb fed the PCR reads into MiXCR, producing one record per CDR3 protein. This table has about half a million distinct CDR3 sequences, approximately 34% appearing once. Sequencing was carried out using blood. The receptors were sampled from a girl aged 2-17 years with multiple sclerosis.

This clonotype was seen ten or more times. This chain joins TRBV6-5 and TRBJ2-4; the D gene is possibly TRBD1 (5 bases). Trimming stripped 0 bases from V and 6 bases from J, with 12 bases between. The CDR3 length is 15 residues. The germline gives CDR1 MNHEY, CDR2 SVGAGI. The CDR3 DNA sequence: TGTGCCAGCAGTTACTCCCCAGGGTGGGGAAACATTCAGTACTTC. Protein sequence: CASSYSPGWGNIQYF.

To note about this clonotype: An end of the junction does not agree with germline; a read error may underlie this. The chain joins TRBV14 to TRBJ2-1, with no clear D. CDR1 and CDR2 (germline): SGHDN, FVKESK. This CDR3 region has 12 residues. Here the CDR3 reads CAGSPRWKEQFF. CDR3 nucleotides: TGTGCCGGCAGCCCCCGGTGGAAAGAGCAGTTCTTC.

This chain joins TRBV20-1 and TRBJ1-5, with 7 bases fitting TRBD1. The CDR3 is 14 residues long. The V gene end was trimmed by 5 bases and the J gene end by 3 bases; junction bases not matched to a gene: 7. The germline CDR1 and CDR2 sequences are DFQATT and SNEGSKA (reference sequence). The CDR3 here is CSASGQLHNQPQHF. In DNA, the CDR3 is TGCAGTGCTTCGGGACAGCTACACAATCAGCCCCAGCATTTT.

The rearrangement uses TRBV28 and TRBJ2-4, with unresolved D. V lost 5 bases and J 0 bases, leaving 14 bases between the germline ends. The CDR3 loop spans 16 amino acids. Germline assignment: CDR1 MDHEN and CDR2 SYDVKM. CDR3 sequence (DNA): TGTGCCAGCAGTCGTCCGACGGAGATAGCCAAAAACATTCAGTACTTC. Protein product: CASSRPTEIAKNIQYF.

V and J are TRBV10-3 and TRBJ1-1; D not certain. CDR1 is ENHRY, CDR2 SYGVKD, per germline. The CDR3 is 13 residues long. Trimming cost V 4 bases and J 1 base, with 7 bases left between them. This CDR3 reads CAISGDGNTEAFF. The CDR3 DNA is TGTGCCATCAGTGGAGACGGGAACACTGAAGCTTTCTTT.